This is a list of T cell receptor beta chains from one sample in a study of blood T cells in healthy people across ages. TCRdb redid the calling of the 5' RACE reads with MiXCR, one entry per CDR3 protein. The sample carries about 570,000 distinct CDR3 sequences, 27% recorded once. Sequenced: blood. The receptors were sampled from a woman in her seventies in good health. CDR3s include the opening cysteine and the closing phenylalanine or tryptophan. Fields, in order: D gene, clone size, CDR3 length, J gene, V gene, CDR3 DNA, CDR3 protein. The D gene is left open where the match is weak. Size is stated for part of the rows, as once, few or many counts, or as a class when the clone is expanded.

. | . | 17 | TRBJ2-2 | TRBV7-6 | TGTGCCAGCAGCTTAGAATTGTTTAGGTCGAACACCGGGGAGCTGTTTTTT | CASSLELFRSNTGELFF
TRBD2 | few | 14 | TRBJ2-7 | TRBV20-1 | TGCAGTGTGGGGACGGGACTAGCTTCCGACGAGCAGTACTTC | CSVGTGLASDEQYF
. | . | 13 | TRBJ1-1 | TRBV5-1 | TGCGCCAGCAGCCCAGCGGGAATGGCAGTGGCTTTCTTT | CASSPAGMAVAFF
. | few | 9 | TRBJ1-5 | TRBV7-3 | TGTGCCAGAAGAAGGCCCCAGCATTTT | CARRRPQHF
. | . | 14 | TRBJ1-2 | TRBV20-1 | TGCAGTGCTAGAGATATCTCCGAGACCTATGGCTACACCTTC | CSARDISETYGYTF
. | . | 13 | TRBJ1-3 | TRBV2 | TGTGCCAGCAGAGACGGACAGGGAAACACCATATATTTT | CASRDGQGNTIYF
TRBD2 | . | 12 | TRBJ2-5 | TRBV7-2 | TGTGCCAGCTTACAGGTTATGGGACTACAGTACTTC | CASLQVMGLQYF
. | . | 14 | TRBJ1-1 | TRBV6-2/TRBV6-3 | TGTGCCAGCAGTTACACTTTGTCGGGGCTCGCAGCTTTCTTT | CASSYTLSGLAAFF
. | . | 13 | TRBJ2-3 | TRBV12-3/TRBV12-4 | TGTGCCAGCAGTTCTAGGGCCACAGATACGCAGTATTTT | CASSSRATDTQYF
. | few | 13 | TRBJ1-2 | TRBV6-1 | TGTGCCAGCAGTGAGGTTCTATTTGGGTACTACACCTTC | CASSEVLFGYYTF
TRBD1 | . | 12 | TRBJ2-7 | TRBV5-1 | TGCGCCAGTCACCAGACAGGGGGCGAGCAGTACTTC | CASHQTGGEQYF
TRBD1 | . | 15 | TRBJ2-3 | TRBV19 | TGTGCCAGTAGTCTCACAGGGGCGTCAGGAGATACGCAGTATTTT | CASSLTGASGDTQYF
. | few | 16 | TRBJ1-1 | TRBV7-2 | TGTGCCAGCAGCTTACGCCCCCGGGCCATGAACACTGAAGCTTTCTTT | CASSLRPRAMNTEAFF
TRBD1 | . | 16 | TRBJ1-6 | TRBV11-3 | TGTGCCAGCAGAGGAAGGGGGCATTTGCCCAATTCACCCCTCCACTTT | CASRGRGHLPNSPLHF
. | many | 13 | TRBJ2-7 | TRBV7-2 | TGTGCCAGCTCCCCGACAGGGAGGAACGAGCAGTACTTC | CASSPTGRNEQYF
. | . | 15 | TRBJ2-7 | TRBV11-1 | TGTGCCAGCAGCTTAGCGATTGCGGACCTCTACGAGCAGTACTTC | CASSLAIADLYEQYF
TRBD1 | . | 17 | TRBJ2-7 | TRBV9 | TGTGCCAGCAGCAAGGGACAGGGGGGAAGGGGTACCTACGAGCAGTACTTC | CASSKGQGGRGTYEQYF
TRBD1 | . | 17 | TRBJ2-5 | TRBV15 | TGTGCCACCAGCAGCGAACAACCCAGGGGGCGGTCGGAAGAGCAGTACTTC | CATSSEQPRGRSEEQYF
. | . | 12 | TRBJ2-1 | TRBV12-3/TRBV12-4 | TGTGCCAGCAGTCCGGTTGGGAGTGAGCAGTTCTTC | CASSPVGSEQFF
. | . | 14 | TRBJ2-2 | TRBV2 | TGTGCCAGCAGTGAGGCAGGGATCGCCGGGGAGCTGTTTTTT | CASSEAGIAGELFF